A selection of T cell receptor beta chains follows, all from one sample in a study of cytomegalovirus exposure and HLA in healthy donors. Sequencing was performed with immunoSEQ multiplex PCR; in TCRdb, only in-frame clones are kept and a portion is missing. The sample has approximately 130,000 clones, 75% to 85% seen once. Sequenced input: PBMCs. Source of these receptors: a man aged 35 to 55 in good health and CMV-seronegative. The CDR3 runs from the conserved cysteine through the conserved F or W. A D gene is named only where the DNA matches it firmly.

j_gene	v_gene	d_gene	CDR3aa
TRBJ2-5	TRBV5-4	TRBD1	CASSFFRGQGETQYF
TRBJ2-1	TRBV4-1	-	CASSPPGQKSYNEQFF
-	TRBV4-3	-	CASSQGAGISYEQYF
TRBJ1-1	TRBV19	-	CASEGENTEAFF
TRBJ1-1	TRBV28	TRBD1	CASRWGQGRTEAFF
TRBJ2-2	TRBV4-2	TRBD2	CASSQAASGGDGELFF
TRBJ1-2	TRBV7-9	-	CASSLALAVLYGYTF
TRBJ1-5	TRBV18	-	CASSPRIDSNQPQHF
TRBJ2-3	TRBV2	TRBD1	CASSVDRGRPDTQYF
TRBJ1-1	TRBV11-2	TRBD1	CASSYAGGQAFF
TRBJ2-7	TRBV7-2	TRBD2	CASSEGTRADSYEQYF
TRBJ1-5	TRBV6-6	-	CASLKGSGGNQPQHF
TRBJ2-2	TRBV7-9	TRBD2	CASSLGTSEAGELFF
TRBJ2-7	TRBV4-3	TRBD1	CASSQEGQGAYEQYF
TRBJ2-3	TRBV28	-	CASRGRDTQYF
TRBJ2-1	TRBV5-1	-	CASSLGLVSYNEQFF
TRBJ1-1	TRBV4-3	-	CASSQDSATGQAFF
TRBJ1-3	TRBV9	-	CASSARTAGAGNTIYF
TRBJ2-5	TRBV2	-	CASTILDLQETQYF
TRBJ1-4	TRBV15	-	CAASSPGRDNEKLFF
TRBJ1-2	TRBV30	TRBD1	CAWRPQGIGGYTF
-	TRBV9	-	CASSAGVFSYEQYF
TRBJ1-3	TRBV13	TRBD1	CASSLVGQGRNTIYF
TRBJ2-7	TRBV11-2	TRBD2	CASSLGLAGDEQYF
TRBJ2-1	TRBV7-3	-	CASSPTGGYNEQFF
TRBJ1-2	TRBV9	-	CASSRDTLYGYTF
TRBJ1-5	TRBV30	-	CAWSVWLDNQPQRF
TRBJ2-7	TRBV6-1	-	CASNLRSYEQYF
TRBJ2-3	TRBV28	TRBD2	CASIAGQSTDTQYF
TRBJ2-7	TRBV28	TRBD2	CASSSLAGGTYEQYF
TRBJ1-1	TRBV18	-	CASSPRDSPISTEAFF
TRBJ2-2	TRBV7-2	TRBD2	CATAGLAGATGELFF
TRBJ2-5	TRBV7-9	TRBD1	CASSSQGAQETQYF
TRBJ1-5	TRBV27	-	CASKKRAGEGGNQPQHF
TRBJ1-2	TRBV7-9	TRBD1	CASSLDGTGDGYTF
TRBJ2-1	TRBV5-1	TRBD1	CASTTTGIPYNEQFF
TRBJ2-1	TRBV7-3	TRBD2	CASSLTSGRAYNEQFF
TRBJ2-1	TRBV28	-	CASTAPGSAAAYEQFF
TRBJ2-1	TRBV19	TRBD1	CASSIRQGDNEQFF
TRBJ2-1	TRBV6-1	TRBD1	CASSERGLGQGRNEQFF
TRBJ2-1	TRBV10-3	-	CAINSLDEQFF
TRBJ1-2	TRBV19	TRBD1	CASNTGENYGYTF
TRBJ1-2	TRBV7-2	-	CASSLGGVGYGYTF
TRBJ2-7	TRBV7-8	-	CASSFYADRTGVYEQYF
TRBJ1-5	TRBV4-3	TRBD1	CASSQGLGQGGQPQHF
TRBJ2-1	TRBV2	-	CASSVQGFNEQFF
TRBJ2-1	TRBV4-3	TRBD1	CASSRHRGFPYNEQFF
TRBJ1-1	TRBV27	-	CASSFRRPEDTEAFF
TRBJ1-2	TRBV7-9	-	CASSLAIEARGYTF
TRBJ2-1	TRBV10-3	TRBD2	CAISAAGDNEQFF
TRBJ1-5	TRBV19	TRBD1	CASTDRGNQPQHF
TRBJ1-1	TRBV7-9	-	CASSLDGRVGTEAFF